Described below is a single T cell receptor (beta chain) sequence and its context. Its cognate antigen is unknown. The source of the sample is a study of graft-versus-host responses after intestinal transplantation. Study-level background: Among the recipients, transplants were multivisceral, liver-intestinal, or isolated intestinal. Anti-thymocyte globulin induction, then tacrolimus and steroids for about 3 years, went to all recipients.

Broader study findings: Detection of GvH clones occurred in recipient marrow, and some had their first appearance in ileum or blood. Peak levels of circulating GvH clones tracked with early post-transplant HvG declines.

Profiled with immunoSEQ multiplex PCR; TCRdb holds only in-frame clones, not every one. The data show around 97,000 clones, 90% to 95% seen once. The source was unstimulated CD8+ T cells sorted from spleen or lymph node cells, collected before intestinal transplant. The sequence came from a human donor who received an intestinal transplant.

CDR3 sequence reads: CASSLIWARDEQFF. CDR3 coding DNA: TGTGCCAGCAGCTTAATCTGGGCCAGGGATGAGCAGTTCTTC. V is TRBV11-2 and J is TRBJ2-1; D might be TRBD1 (5 bases). Germline CDR1 and CDR2: SGHAT and FQNNGV. The CDR3 loop spans 14 amino acids. V shed 2 bases and J shed 8 bases, with 13 bases lying between them.